The present T cell receptor (beta chain) was sequenced within a study of blood T cells in healthy people across ages. Study conclusions and caveats: Naive CD4+ cell counts and diversity both ran higher in long-lived than in aged donors.

Primers used in a second PCR of roughly 7 to 11 cycles were a sample-barcoded 5' primer and a J-beta primer mix. Every molecule of cDNA carried a tag from a template-switch adaptor with 12 random nucleotides. TCRdb re-derived calls from the 5' RACE reads in MiXCR, one entry per CDR3 protein. The sample carries 800,000 or so distinct CDR3 sequences, roughly 60% recorded once. This CDR3 is 14 amino acids long. V dropped 8 bases and J dropped 8 bases, with 19 bases sitting between them. Germline assignment: CDR1 MNHEY and CDR2 SVGEGT. Concerning this clonotype itself: The antigen remains undetermined.

The rearrangement uses TRBV6-2 or TRBV6-3 and TRBJ2-1; D is ambiguous. This TCR was sampled from a man aged 25-40 years in good health. What was sequenced was blood. The CDR3 here is CASGRRELSYEQFF. DNA of the CDR3: TGTGCCAGCGGACGCCGAGAGTTAAGCTATGAGCAGTTCTTC.